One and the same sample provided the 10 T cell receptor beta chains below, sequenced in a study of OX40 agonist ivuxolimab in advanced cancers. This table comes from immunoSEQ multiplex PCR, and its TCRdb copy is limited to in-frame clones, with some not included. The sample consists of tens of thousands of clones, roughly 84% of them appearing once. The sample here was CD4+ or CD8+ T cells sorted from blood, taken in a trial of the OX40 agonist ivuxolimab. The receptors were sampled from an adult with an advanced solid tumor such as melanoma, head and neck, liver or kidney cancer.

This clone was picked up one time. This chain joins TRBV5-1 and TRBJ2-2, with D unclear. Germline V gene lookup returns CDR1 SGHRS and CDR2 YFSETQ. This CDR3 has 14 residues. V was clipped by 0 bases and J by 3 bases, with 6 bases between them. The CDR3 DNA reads TGCGCCAGCAGCTTGGCAGAGTACACCGGGGAGCTGTTTTTT. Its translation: CASSLAEYTGELFF.

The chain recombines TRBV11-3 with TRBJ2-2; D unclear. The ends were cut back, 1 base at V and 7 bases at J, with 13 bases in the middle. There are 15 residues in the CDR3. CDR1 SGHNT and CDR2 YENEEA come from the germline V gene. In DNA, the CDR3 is TGTGCCAGCAGCTTAGGGCTAGTTGGTGTCGGGGAGCTGTTTTTT. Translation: CASSLGLVGVGELFF.

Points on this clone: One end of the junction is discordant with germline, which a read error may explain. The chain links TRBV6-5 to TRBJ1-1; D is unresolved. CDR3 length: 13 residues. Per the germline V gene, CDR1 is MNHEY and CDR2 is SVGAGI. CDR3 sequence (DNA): TGTGCCAGCAGTCACCCACTGAACCCTGAAGCTTTCTTT. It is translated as CASSHPLNPEAFF.

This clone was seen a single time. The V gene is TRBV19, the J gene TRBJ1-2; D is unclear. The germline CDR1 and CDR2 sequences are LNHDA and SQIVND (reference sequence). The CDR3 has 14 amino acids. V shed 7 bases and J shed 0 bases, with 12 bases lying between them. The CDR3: CASTPIPANYGYTF. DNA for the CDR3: TGTGCCAGTACCCCGATACCAGCTAACTATGGCTACACCTTC.

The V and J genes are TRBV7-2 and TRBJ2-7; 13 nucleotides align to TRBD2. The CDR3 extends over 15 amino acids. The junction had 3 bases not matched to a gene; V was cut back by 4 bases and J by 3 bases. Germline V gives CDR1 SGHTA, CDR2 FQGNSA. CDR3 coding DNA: TGTGCCAGCAGCTCCCGGACTAGCGGGGGCTACGAGCAGTACTTC. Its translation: CASSSRTSGGYEQYF.

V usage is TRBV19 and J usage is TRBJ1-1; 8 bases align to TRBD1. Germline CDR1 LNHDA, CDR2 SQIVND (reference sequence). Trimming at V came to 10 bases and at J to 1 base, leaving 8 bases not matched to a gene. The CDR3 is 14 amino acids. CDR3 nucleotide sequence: TGTGCCACCCAGGGGGCGCTTCCGAACACTGAAGCTTTCTTT. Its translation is CATQGALPNTEAFF.

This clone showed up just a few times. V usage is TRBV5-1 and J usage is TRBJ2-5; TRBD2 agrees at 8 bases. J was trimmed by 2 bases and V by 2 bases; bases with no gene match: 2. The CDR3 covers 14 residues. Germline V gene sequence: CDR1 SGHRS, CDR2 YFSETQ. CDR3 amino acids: CASSFSGGQETQYF. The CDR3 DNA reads TGCGCCAGCAGCTTTTCGGGGGGGCAAGAGACCCAGTACTTC.

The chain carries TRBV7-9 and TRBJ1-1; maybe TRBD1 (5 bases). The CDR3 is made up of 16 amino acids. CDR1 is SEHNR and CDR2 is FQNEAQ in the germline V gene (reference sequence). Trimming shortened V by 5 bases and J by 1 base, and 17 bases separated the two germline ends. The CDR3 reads CASSPGGAGTNTEAFF. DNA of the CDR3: TGTGCCAGCAGCCCGGGTGGGGCAGGGACGAACACTGAAGCTTTCTTT.

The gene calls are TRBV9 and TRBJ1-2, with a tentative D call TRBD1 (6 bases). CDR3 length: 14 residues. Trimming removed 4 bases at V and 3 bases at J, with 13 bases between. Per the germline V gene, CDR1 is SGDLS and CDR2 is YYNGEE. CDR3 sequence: CASSQRTDHYGYTF. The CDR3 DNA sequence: TGTGCCAGCAGCCAAAGGACAGATCACTATGGCTACACCTTC.

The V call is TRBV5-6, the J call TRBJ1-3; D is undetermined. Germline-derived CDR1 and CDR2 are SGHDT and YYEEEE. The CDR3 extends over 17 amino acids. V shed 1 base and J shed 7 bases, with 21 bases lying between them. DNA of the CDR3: TGTGCCAGCAGCTTGTCCGTCTCCGACTCCGCGCGGAACACCATATATTTT. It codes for CASSLSVSDSARNTIYF.